This T cell receptor beta chain was retrieved from a study of control samples from healthy donors and cancer patients. Germline CDR1 SEHNR, CDR2 FQNEAQ (reference sequence). The CDR3 has 15 amino acids. V lost 1 base to trimming and J lost 5 bases; unmatched junction nucleotides: 4. Assay: immunoSEQ multiplex PCR; the TCRdb copy retains only in-frame clones and omits some. The sample shows about 40,000 clones, more than 70% of them seen only once. The sample taken for sequencing was PBMCs. The sequence came from an older woman with lung cancer. The chain links TRBV7-9 to TRBJ2-7, with 11 positions matching TRBD2. CDR3 sequence (DNA): TGTGCCAGCAGCTTAGATAGCGGGAGGGCCCACGAGCAGTACTTC. Amino acids: CASSLDSGRAHEQYF.